A selection of T cell receptor beta chains follows, all from one sample in a study of T cells expressing NK-cell markers. TCRdb re-called the 5' RACE reads; every CDR3 protein appears as one record, without DNA. Recorded for this sample: about 260,000 distinct CDR3 sequences. Specimen: blood T cells: a sorted CD56 or NKG2C T cell subset, CD4+ or CD8+ T cells, or bulk PBMC T cells (not recorded which). These receptor sequences come from a woman aged 18 to 75 in good health. CDR3s include the opening cysteine and the closing phenylalanine or tryptophan.

V	length	J	CDR3
TRBV12-5	16	TRBJ2-3	CASGFNRGEGTDTQYF
TRBV7-3	13	TRBJ1-1	CASSIKVNTEAFF
TRBV4-2	16	TRBJ2-3	CASSQVGGPGTDTQYF
TRBV29-1	12	TRBJ2-3	CSAMGDTDTQYF
TRBV3-1	15	TRBJ1-2	CASSQDSRPGYGYTF
TRBV9	15	TRBJ2-2	CASSVESRNTGELFF
TRBV7-2	17	TRBJ2-6	CASSLGTLAGGPNVLTF
TRBV12-3/TRBV12-4	14	TRBJ2-1	CASSFRAGVNEQFF
TRBV18	14	TRBJ1-5	CASSRQGADQPQHF
TRBV29-1	12	TRBJ2-7	CSAWRGSYEQYF
TRBV10-2	14	TRBJ2-3	CASSGVRGTDTQYF
TRBV5-4	12	TRBJ2-2	CASSLARGELFF
TRBV20-1	13	TRBJ1-5	CSASPGLNQPQHF
TRBV7-2	16	TRBJ2-2	CASSLATGIGTGELFF
TRBV5-4	15	TRBJ2-1	CASSPRTVAVNEQFF
TRBV20-1	15	TRBJ2-1	CSARVGARVSNEQFF
TRBV4-3	18	TRBJ2-4	CASSLGPQGPLAKNIQYF
TRBV20-1	17	TRBJ2-3	CSARDRPGAQGTDTQYF
TRBV11-2	15	TRBJ1-5	CASSLGYGSAQPQHF
TRBV11-1	15	TRBJ2-3	CASSLTDRETDTQYF
TRBV7-3	18	TRBJ2-2	CASSLSLSSGRLGGELFF
TRBV6-5	17	TRBJ2-1	CASSYRPGTSVSAEQFF
TRBV13	13	TRBJ2-3	CASSLQVKDTQYF
TRBV27	19	TRBJ2-2	CASSLVMVGLAGEAGELFF
TRBV20-1	15	TRBJ1-3	CSATDRVVSGNTIYF
TRBV28	15	TRBJ2-1	CASSLVGQVRYEQFF
TRBV20-1	14	TRBJ2-2	CSTTTGLNTGELFF
TRBV28	15	TRBJ2-5	CASSRTTALGETQYF
TRBV7-9	15	TRBJ1-1	CASSFLGGRNTEAFF
TRBV5-4	15	TRBJ1-1	CASSSGGTENTEAFF
TRBV7-2	14	TRBJ1-4	CASSSGQHNEKLFF
TRBV7-2	15	TRBJ2-7	CASSLEEGGDYEQYF
TRBV20-1	12	TRBJ2-2	CSVDPRTGELFF
TRBV5-1	16	TRBJ2-3	CASSLDIAGGQDTQYF
TRBV28	13	TRBJ1-2	CASSIDRGHGYTF
TRBV20-1	13	TRBJ2-6	CSAIISGANVLTF
TRBV30	13	TRBJ1-5	CALDTRENQPQHF
TRBV15	14	TRBJ2-5	CATSRGGRQETQYF
TRBV29-1	15	TRBJ1-3	CSVRQSPVSGNTIYF
TRBV6-6	12	TRBJ2-3	CASSPPRATQYF
TRBV25-1	12	TRBJ2-3	CASSEFGDTQYF
TRBV4-2	13	TRBJ2-7	CASSSGTIGEQYF
TRBV7-2	12	TRBJ1-6	CASSPGISPLHF
TRBV18	14	TRBJ2-4	CASSPADRSRIQYF
TRBV12-3/TRBV12-4	13	TRBJ2-1	CASSLGTRNEQFF
TRBV5-1	17	TRBJ2-3	CASSLWLAALSTDTQYF
TRBV29-1	14	TRBJ2-4	CSVVIQLAKNIQYF
TRBV2	15	TRBJ2-1	CASSTLAGRPNEQFF
TRBV7-6	14	TRBJ2-3	CASSFALGTDTQYF
TRBV10-1	16	TRBJ1-3	CASSESAGPPGNTIYF
TRBV20-1	16	TRBJ2-4	CSATFLAAKTKNIQYF
TRBV6-2/TRBV6-3	13	TRBJ1-2	CASSYGHLYGYTF
TRBV7-2	18	TRBJ1-1	CASSLARWFRAVGTEAFF
TRBV29-1	15	TRBJ2-3	CSVDPGEEQSDTQYF
TRBV4-3	13	TRBJ1-1	CASSQARNTEAFF